What follows are 20 T cell receptor beta chains derived from one specimen sequenced in a study of regulatory T cells in long-lasting Graves disease. The authors built TCR beta libraries using iRepertoire HTBI primers and Arm-PCR of CDR3 regions. TCRdb processed the multiplex PCR reads anew with MiXCR; each CDR3 protein has one entry. The repertoire holds around 500,000 distinct CDR3 sequences, with around 16% as singletons. Time point of the sample: newly diagnosed GD, antithyroid drugs for less than 3 months. Making the TCR library involved RNA that had been extracted from PBMCs. This sample was also put to use in a study of T cells in Graves' hyperthyroidism and ophthalmopathy.

This sample comprised peripheral blood mononuclear cells (PBMCs), obtained at new diagnosis, from a patient treated with antithyroid drugs. These receptors were collected from a middle-aged woman with Graves disease.

This clonotype was found a few times. The rearrangement joins TRBV5-6 to TRBJ1-2, with 9 positions matching TRBD1. The V gene's germline CDR1 is SGHDT and CDR2 YYEEEE. CDR3 length: 16 amino acids. With 5 bases clipped from V and 1 base from J, the junction kept 9 bases outside the gene matches. CDR3 region: CASRLGQGVSNYGYTF. Here the CDR3 DNA reads TGTGCCAGCAGGCTGGGACAGGGAGTAAGTAACTATGGCTACACCTTC.

There are a few counts of this clonotype. This chain uses TRBV13 with TRBJ2-2, with D unresolved. The V gene's germline CDR1 is PRHDT and CDR2 FYEKMQ (reference sequence). V was clipped by 1 base and J by 3 bases, with 6 bases between them. The CDR3 totals 14 residues. The DNA of the CDR3 is TGTGCCAGCAGCTTAGACCCCGACACCGGGGAGCTGTTTTTT. Protein sequence: CASSLDPDTGELFF.

This clonotype appeared many times. The chain employs TRBV11-3 and TRBJ1-4; weak D call: TRBD1 (6 bases). The CDR3 is 13 amino acids. Germline CDR1 reads SGHNT; CDR2 reads YENEEA. Trimming pared 8 bases from V and 7 bases from J, leaving 14 bases between. In DNA form, the CDR3 reads TGTGCCAGCCGCAGGGGCCAGGGTGAAAAACTGTTTTTT. Protein: CASRRGQGEKLFF.

This clonotype was seen many times. The chain carries TRBV3-1 and TRBJ2-7, with D hard to call. Trimming left V 1 base short and J 4 bases short, with 14 bases between. Germline CDR1 reads LGHDT; CDR2 reads YNNKEL (reference sequence). The CDR3 runs to 15 residues. The chain's CDR3 is CASSQVDSPRYEQYF. The CDR3 DNA sequence: TGTGCCAGCAGCCAAGTGGATTCCCCTCGGTACGAGCAGTACTTC.

Ten or more counts support this clonotype. V gene TRBV2 combines with J gene TRBJ2-1; TRBD2 aligns across 10 bases. The CDR3 runs 13 residues. In germline, CDR1 is SNHLY, CDR2 FYNNEI. The V segment lost 6 bases and the J segment 10 bases; nucleotides outside the gene matches: 6. Here the CDR3 DNA reads TGTGCCAGCAGCCCAGCGGGGGGGCGAGAGCAGTTCTTC. Residues: CASSPAGGREQFF.

There are many counts of this clonotype. The CDR3 protein is CASSFQGGREAFF. The CDR3 coding sequence is TGTGCCAGCAGCTTCCAGGGGGGTAGGGAAGCTTTCTTT. The J gene is TRBJ1-1, the V gene TRBV3-1; the match to TRBD1 covers 7 bases. With V trimmed by 5 bases and J by 8 bases, 8 bases remained unmatched. Per germline, CDR1 LGHDT and CDR2 YNNKEL (reference sequence). The CDR3 is 13 residues long. Combining the CDR3 with reference TRBV3-1 and TRBJ1-1 gives the whole variable domain DTAVSQTPKYLVTQMGNDKSIKCEQNLGHDTMYWYKQDSKKFLKIMFSYNNKELIINETVPNRFSPKSPDKAHLNLHINSLELGDSAVYFCASSFQGGREAFFGQGTRLTVV.

This clonotype came up a few times. This may be a read error, as it is one base from a much larger clone. The chain employs TRBV7-9 and TRBJ1-1; maybe TRBD1 (6 bases). V was shortened by 5 bases and J by 5 bases, with 9 bases between the two germline ends. Germline-derived CDR1 and CDR2 are SEHNR and FQNEAQ (reference sequence). The CDR3 runs 12 residues. DNA for the CDR3: TGTGCCAGCAGCCACAGGGAAACTGAAGCTTTCTTT. Amino acids: CASSHRETEAFF.

This clonotype occurred once. The chain couples TRBV4-1 to TRBJ2-5, with D unresolved. Trimming stripped 1 base from V and 3 bases from J, with 6 bases between. The length of the CDR3 is 13 residues. Germline CDR1 is MGHRA and CDR2 is YSYEKL. CDR3 DNA sequence: TGCGCCAGCAGCCAAGTCTCAAAAGAGACCCAGTACTTC. Its translation is CASSQVSKETQYF.

Comment on this clonotype: A junction boundary mismatches the germline segment, possibly from a read error. This chain joins TRBV3-1 and TRBJ2-2, with TRBD1 matching 9 bases. Germline V gene lookup returns CDR1 LGHDT and CDR2 YNNKEL (reference sequence). This CDR3 is built from 18 residues. In DNA, the CDR3 is TGTGGCAGCAGCTTAAGGGGAACAGGGGGCGCTCGGACCGGGGAGCTGTTTTTT. Its translation is CGSSLRGTGGARTGELFF.

J is TRBJ2-2 and V is TRBV29-1, with D possibly TRBD2 on 7 matching bases. The CDR3 runs to 14 residues. The germline gives CDR1 SQVTM, CDR2 ANQGSEA. The V and J ends lost 7 bases and 0 bases respectively, with 12 bases between them. CDR3 sequence: CSALGGANTGELFF. The CDR3 DNA reads TGCAGCGCTCTAGGGGGGGCGAACACCGGGGAGCTGTTTTTT.

This clonotype has only a few counts. The chain links TRBV6-1 to TRBJ2-1, with TRBD1 as a possible D gene (6 bases). Near its end, the DNA agrees better with TRBJ2-5, so the J call may be wrong. CDR3 length equals 13 residues. Per germline, CDR1 MNHNS and CDR2 SASEGT. The DNA of the CDR3 is TGTGCCAGCAGCACAGGGTTCGTAGAGACCCAGTACTTC. This encodes CASSTGFVETQYF.

This clonotype was seen at least ten times. J is TRBJ1-5 and V is TRBV2, with D perhaps matching TRBD1 (5 bases). The germline CDR1 and CDR2 sequences are SNHLY and FYNNEI. Trimming cost V 1 base and J 6 bases, with 10 bases left between them. The CDR3 totals 14 residues. This CDR3 is CASSEGDVGQPQHF. The CDR3 DNA is TGTGCCAGCAGTGAAGGGGACGTAGGTCAGCCCCAGCATTTT.

The rearrangement links TRBV10-1 to TRBJ1-1; D not resolved. V lost 4 bases to trimming and J lost 1 base, with 10 bases between them. This CDR3 comprises 14 residues. Germline CDR1 reads WNHNN; CDR2 reads SYGVQD (reference sequence). The CDR3 is CASSGSWGNTEAFF. The DNA of the CDR3 is TGCGCCAGCAGTGGGTCGTGGGGGAACACTGAAGCTTTCTTT.

V is TRBV7-6 and J is TRBJ1-3; a possible D gene is TRBD1 (5 bases). The V gene's germline CDR1 is SGHVS and CDR2 FNYEAQ. The germline V and J ends were trimmed by 5 bases and 0 bases, with 11 bases remaining between them. The CDR3 spans 15 residues. CDR3 DNA sequence: TGTGCCAGCAGCGGACACTCCCGCTCTGGAAACACCATATATTTT. Protein: CASSGHSRSGNTIYF. Full variable domain (missing parts from reference TRBV7-6 and TRBJ1-3): GAGVSQSPRYKVTKRGQDVALRCDPISGHVSLYWYRQALGQGPEFLTYFNYEAQQDKSGLPNDRFSAERPEGSISTLTIQRTEQRDSAMYRCASSGHSRSGNTIYFGEGSWLTVV.

A few counts support this clonotype. This chain links TRBV20-1 with TRBJ2-7, with 10 bases fitting TRBD2. Germline CDR1 DFQATT, CDR2 SNEGSKA (reference sequence). Trimming at V came to 5 bases and at J to 2 bases, leaving 9 bases not matched to a gene. The CDR3 loop spans 15 amino acids. The CDR3 DNA is TGCAGTGCTTCCCTAGCGGGGGCCGGTACCTACGAGCAGTACTTC. Protein sequence: CSASLAGAGTYEQYF.

This clonotype was seen only a few times. The chain combines TRBV12-3 or TRBV12-4 with TRBJ1-1; tentative D call: TRBD1 (5 bases). This CDR3 has 14 amino acids. V dropped 6 bases and J dropped 0 bases, with 11 bases sitting between them. DNA of the CDR3: TGTGCCAGCAGATCAGGACACATGAACACTGAAGCTTTCTTT. It specifies CASRSGHMNTEAFF.

This clonotype turned up a few times. The chain uses TRBV19 and TRBJ1-3; unclear D gene. Germline CDR1 and CDR2: LNHDA and SQIVND (reference sequence). The V end lost 7 bases, the J end lost 0 bases, and 10 bases lay between the germline ends. This CDR3 has 14 residues. The CDR3 is CASNGWTSGNTIYF. In DNA form, the CDR3 reads TGTGCCAGTAATGGATGGACCTCTGGAAACACCATATATTTT.

A few counts support this clonotype. This chain joins TRBV6-1 and TRBJ2-5; D is possibly TRBD1 or TRBD2 (7 bases each). The V end lost 7 bases, the J end lost 6 bases, and 24 bases lay between the germline ends. Germline loops: CDR1 MNHNS, CDR2 SASEGT. The CDR3 totals 16 residues. The CDR3 region is CASNNRQGLFGKTQYF. The CDR3 bases are TGTGCCAGCAATAACCGACAGGGACTATTTGGGAAGACCCAGTACTTC.

This clonotype was recorded at least ten times. The gene calls are TRBV20-1 and TRBJ2-2; 9 bases fit TRBD2. The CDR3 totals 15 residues. Germline CDR1 DFQATT, CDR2 SNEGSKA (reference sequence). Losses at the gene ends were 5 bases for V and 5 bases for J; bases not matched to a gene: 9. CDR3 nucleotide sequence: TGCAGTGCTGGAGCGGGGGGCCGTCGGACCGGGGAGCTGTTTTTT. Protein sequence: CSAGAGGRRTGELFF.

This chain joins TRBV18 and TRBJ2-2, with 9 bases fitting TRBD1. The CDR3 is made up of 18 amino acids. Germline V lookup: CDR1 KGHSH, CDR2 LQKENI. V lost 10 bases to trimming and J lost 3 bases; unmatched junction nucleotides: 18. CDR3 residues: CATPSLNHRGQDTGELFF. The CDR3 DNA is TGTGCCACCCCATCCCTAAACCACAGGGGGCAGGACACCGGGGAGCTGTTTTTT.